These T cell receptor beta chains were read from a single sample in a study of Graves' ophthalmopathy and Graves' hyperthyroidism. MiXCR, run by TCRdb on the multiplex PCR reads, gives a single entry per CDR3 protein. The sample lists about 740,000 distinct CDR3 sequences; roughly two fifths were seen once. Sequenced: peripheral blood. Every receptor here comes from an adult man with Graves' ophthalmopathy. Both conserved end residues are part of each CDR3. Each record gives: V gene, clone size, J gene, D gene, CDR3 DNA, CDR3 protein. The D gene is left open where the match is weak. Clone size is given for some rows only: seen once, a few or many times, or a class if the clone is expanded.

TRBV5-1	.	TRBJ2-3	.	TGCGCCAGCAGCTTGGGCAGTGTATTCACAGATACGCAGTATTTT	CASSLGSVFTDTQYF
TRBV2	.	TRBJ2-5	TRBD2	TGTGCCAGCAGCGTTGCTAGCGGGAGGCAAGAGACCCAGTACTTC	CASSVASGRQETQYF
TRBV30	.	TRBJ2-5	.	TGTGCCTGGAGTCCAGGGGGGGATCAAGAGACCCAGTACTTC	CAWSPGGDQETQYF
TRBV19	many	TRBJ1-1	TRBD1	TGTGCCAGTAGTGAAAGACAGGGGGACGCTTTCTTT	CASSERQGDAFF
TRBV20-1	.	TRBJ1-4	.	TGCAGTGCCGGGCCGGGGGGAGAAAAACTGTTTTTT	CSAGPGGEKLFF
TRBV29-1	.	TRBJ2-5	.	TGCAGCGCTGTCGGACTCGGCGGGGGCGAGACCCAGTACTTC	CSAVGLGGGETQYF
TRBV5-1	.	TRBJ2-7	TRBD2	TGCGCCAGCAGCTTGGGGGCTAGCGGGTCCTACGAGCAGTGCTTC	CASSLGASGSYEQCF
TRBV10-1	.	TRBJ2-3	TRBD2	TGTGCCATCAGCAGAATAGCGGGTAACACAGATACGCAGTATTTT	CAISRIAGNTDTQYF
TRBV7-9	.	TRBJ2-2	.	TGTGCCAGCAGCGTAGGGCAGAGGGTAGACACCGGGGAGCTGTTTTTT	CASSVGQRVDTGELFF
TRBV7-2	few	TRBJ2-2	.	TGTGCCAGCAGCGAACGACAGTTCGCGAACACCGGGGAGCTGTTTTTT	CASSERQFANTGELFF
TRBV29-1	.	TRBJ2-3	TRBD1	TGCAGCGTGGCTGGACAGGGGTTGTCAGATACGCAGTATTTT	CSVAGQGLSDTQYF
TRBV5-1	.	TRBJ2-5	.	TGCGCCAGCAGCTTGGATCCCCTTATGGAGACCCAGTACTTC	CASSLDPLMETQYF
TRBV15	few	TRBJ1-2	.	TGTGCCACCAGCAGAGATGGGCCGGGAACCGGCGGCTACACCTTC	CATSRDGPGTGGYTF
TRBV2	.	TRBJ2-5	TRBD2	TGTGCCAGCACGACTAGCGGGGGAGGGACCCAGTACTTC	CASTTSGGGTQYF
TRBV9	many	TRBJ2-7	.	TGTGCCAGCAGCGTAGGGGCAGACTACGAGCAGTACTTC	CASSVGADYEQYF
TRBV20-1	.	TRBJ1-1	.	TGCAGTGCTGAAGGGGACACTGAAGCTTTCTTT	CSAEGDTEAFF
TRBV19	few	TRBJ2-5	TRBD2	TGTGCCAGTAGTATCGGACTAGCGGGGGCAAAGACCCAGTACTTC	CASSIGLAGAKTQYF
TRBV7-2	few	TRBJ2-7	TRBD1	TGTGCCAGCAGCGCCCCGGGACAGGGGGCCGGAAGGCAGTACTTC	CASSAPGQGAGRQYF
TRBV11-2	.	TRBJ1-4	TRBD1	TGTGCCAGCAGCTTAGGTGGACAGGACGCTAATGAAAAACTGTTTTTT	CASSLGGQDANEKLFF
TRBV20-1	.	TRBJ1-1	.	TGCAGTGCTAGCCCACCGTCACAGGGTAACACTGAAGCTTTCTTT	CSASPPSQGNTEAFF
TRBV6-9	.	TRBJ1-1	.	TGTGCCAGCAGTTATGGGGGGATATTAACTGAAGCTTTCTTT	CASSYGGILTEAFF
TRBV13	.	TRBJ2-7	TRBD2	TGTGCCAGCAGCTTAATGGGACTAGACCACGAGCAGTACTTC	CASSLMGLDHEQYF
TRBV19	once	TRBJ2-7	.	TGTGCCAGTAGTATATTGGGGGCAAAGGACGAGCAGTACTTC	CASSILGAKDEQYF
TRBV19	many	TRBJ2-5	TRBD2	TGTGCCAGTAGTTGGACTAGCGGGAGTAGGGAGACCCAGTACTTC	CASSWTSGSRETQYF
TRBV30	.	TRBJ2-7	TRBD1	TGTGCCTGGAGCAGCGGGACAGGGGGCTACGAGCAGTACTTC	CAWSSGTGGYEQYF
TRBV7-2	many	TRBJ2-5	.	TGTGCCAGCAGCTTAGGAGGCGGACCAACACAAGAGACCCAGTACTTC	CASSLGGGPTQETQYF
TRBV2	.	TRBJ2-5	.	TGTGCCAGCAGTCCTTTAGCGGCCTCAGAGACCCAGTACTTC	CASSPLAASETQYF
TRBV7-9	.	TRBJ1-1	.	TGTGCCAGCAGCCCGGGGGGACGACAGAACACTGAAGCTTTCTTT	CASSPGGRQNTEAFF
TRBV2	.	TRBJ1-1	.	TGTGCCAGCAGTCTAATCCATGGTGGCGACACTGAAGCTTTCTTT	CASSLIHGGDTEAFF
TRBV7-7	many	TRBJ1-1	.	TGTGCTAGCAGCTCCCACCTTGGGGACGACCTGACGAACACTGAAGCTTTCTTT	CASSSHLGDDLTNTEAFF
TRBV2	few	TRBJ1-5	.	TGTGCCAGCAGCCAAACTTTGGACCAGCCCCAGCATTTT	CASSQTLDQPQHF
TRBV6-5	.	TRBJ2-7	TRBD2	TGTGCCAGCAGCCGAGGCCGTTTTTCTAGCGGGGGGATCGAGCAGTACTTC	CASSRGRFSSGGIEQYF
TRBV29-1	once	TRBJ2-5	.	TGCAGCGTTGCCAGCAGCCTAAAAGAGACCCAGTACTTC	CSVASSLKETQYF
TRBV29-1	.	TRBJ1-1	.	TGCAGCGTTGGGGGGGGGACCACTGAAGCTTTCTTT	CSVGGGTTEAFF
TRBV10-3	.	TRBJ2-5	.	TGTGCCTGGAGTCCTCCCGGCCCGCCCCGGACCCAGTACTTC	CAWSPPGPPRTQYF
TRBV2	.	TRBJ1-1	.	TGTGCCAGCAATGACAGAAACGCTGAAGCTTTCTTT	CASNDRNAEAFF
TRBV7-7	few	TRBJ2-2	.	TGTGCCAGCAGCCAGGGCCCAGCGGTGGAGCTGTTTTTT	CASSQGPAVELFF
TRBV15	.	TRBJ1-3	.	TGTGCCACCAGCGAGCGACCAACAGGGACTGGGGTCACCATATATTTT	CATSERPTGTGVTIYF
TRBV25-1	.	TRBJ2-7	TRBD2	TGTGCCGGCAGCGGGATGGGCTCCTACGAGCAGTACTTC	CAGSGMGSYEQYF
TRBV7-9	.	TRBJ2-7	.	TGTGCCAGCAGCCACTCGTTGGGGGACTCCTACGAGCAGTACTTC	CASSHSLGDSYEQYF
TRBV12-3/TRBV12-4	.	TRBJ2-7	.	TGTGCCAGCAGTACACCTAGGGCAGGCCCCTACGAGCAGTACTTC	CASSTPRAGPYEQYF
TRBV24-1	many	TRBJ2-5	.	TGTGCCACCAGTGATTCTGGGGAGACCCAGTACTTC	CATSDSGETQYF
TRBV5-1	.	TRBJ2-5	.	TGCGCCAGCAGCTGGGGACGGCTTCAAGAGACCCAGTACTTC	CASSWGRLQETQYF
TRBV20-1	.	TRBJ2-5	.	TGCAGTGCTTATGACGAGCCAGGGGAGGCCCAGTACTTC	CSAYDEPGEAQYF
TRBV25-1	.	TRBJ2-2	.	TGTGCCAGCAGTCGGACAGCCCAGGGATCCGGGGAGCTGTTTTTT	CASSRTAQGSGELFF
TRBV4-1	.	TRBJ1-5	.	TGCGCCAGCAGCCAAGACGCCGGGGCGGCCGGCGGCAATCAGCCCCAGCATTTT	CASSQDAGAAGGNQPQHF
TRBV2	.	TRBJ2-7	.	TGTGCCAGCAGTGATGGGCGGACAGTCTCCTACGAGCAGTACTTC	CASSDGRTVSYEQYF
TRBV12-3/TRBV12-4	few	TRBJ1-5	.	TGTGCCAGCAGTCAGCTAGGCGCTCAGCCCCAGCATTTT	CASSQLGAQPQHF
TRBV10-3	.	TRBJ2-5	TRBD2	TGTGCCATCAGTGCTGCTAGCGGGGGGCGGGGGCAAGAGACCCAGTACTTC	CAISAASGGRGQETQYF
TRBV20-1	.	TRBJ1-1	TRBD1	TGCAGTGCTAGAAGAGGGGACAGGGGGCGTGGGGCTTTCTTT	CSARRGDRGRGAFF
TRBV6-8	many	TRBJ2-5	.	TGTGCCAGCAGGCGATCAGCGGCGGGTGCCGAAGAGACCCAGTACTTC	CASRRSAAGAEETQYF
TRBV10-3	.	TRBJ1-5	.	TGTGCCAGCAGTACCTCAGGCGGAGGCAATCAGCCCCAGCATTTT	CASSTSGGGNQPQHF
TRBV6-5	few	TRBJ1-2	.	TGTGCCAGCAGTTCCGGGCGGTTTAACTATGGCTACACCTTC	CASSSGRFNYGYTF
TRBV24-1	many	TRBJ1-5	.	TGTGCCACCAGTGACCAAAATCAGCCCCAGCATTTT	CATSDQNQPQHF
TRBV25-1	.	TRBJ2-3	.	TGTGCCAGCAGTTTAAGGGGGGGCTTTGATACGCAGTATTTT	CASSLRGGFDTQYF
TRBV6-5	.	TRBJ1-2	.	TGTGCCAGCAGTTACTCGGTGGATGGGGACGGCTACACCTTC	CASSYSVDGDGYTF
TRBV24-1	few	TRBJ1-5	TRBD1	TGTGCCACCAGTGACCCAGGGGGCGGTGGTCAGCCCCAGCATTTT	CATSDPGGGGQPQHF
TRBV7-2	.	TRBJ2-1	.	TGTGCCAGCAGCGCGCGACGGTTCGGGGACAATGAGCAGTTCTTC	CASSARRFGDNEQFF
TRBV25-1	few	TRBJ1-1	.	TGTGCCAGCAGTGAGCAGGGAGGCCCCACTGAAGCTTTCTTT	CASSEQGGPTEAFF